This T cell receptor (beta chain) was recovered during a study of CD8+ T cells in alopecia areata. RNA extraction was followed by reverse transcription into cDNA, which acted as the sequencing template. Libraries were prepared by immunoSEQ multiplex PCR; TCRdb keeps only in-frame clonotypes and omits some of them. The data hold approximately 24,000 clones, with 50% to 55% observed a single time. Losses at the gene ends were 5 bases for V and 0 bases for J; bases not matched to a gene: 4. The CDR3 runs 14 residues. Per the germline V gene, CDR1 is MGHDK and CDR2 is SYGVNS. The V gene is TRBV25-1, the J gene TRBJ2-7, with TRBD2 identical over 7 bases. Specimen: NKG2D-high CD8+ T cells sorted from blood. This clonotype was obtained from a human donor with alopecia areata. DNA of the CDR3: TGTGCCAGCAGTCTTTGCGGGAGCTCCTACGAGCAGTACTTC. Protein: CASSLCGSSYEQYF.